One sample yielded the 14 T cell receptor beta chains listed below, sequenced in a study of CD8 T cells in ankylosing spondylitis. From the 5' RACE reads, TCRdb called clonotypes with MiXCR, one entry per CDR3 protein. The sample includes 200,000 to 250,000 distinct CDR3 sequences, approximately 10% of them seen just once. Sequencing was carried out using blood, either unsorted or a sorted T cell fraction (not recorded which). Receptors originate from a male donor with ankylosing spondylitis or in good health (not recorded which).

This clonotype appeared a few times. The chain joins TRBV24-1 to TRBJ2-2; D possibly uses TRBD1 or TRBD2 (6 bases each). V was cut by 2 bases and J by 6 bases, with 15 bases left in between. The CDR3 is 16 residues long. Germline CDR1 is KGHDR and CDR2 is SFDVKD. CDR3 nucleotide sequence: TGTGCCACCAGTGATTCCCGGAGGGGGGAATCCGGGGAGCTGTTTTTT. Its protein is CATSDSRRGESGELFF.

Many counts were recorded for this clonotype. The V and J genes are TRBV12-3 or TRBV12-4 and TRBJ1-4; perhaps TRBD1 as D (5 bases). V was shortened by 2 bases and J by 8 bases, with 12 bases between the two germline ends. The CDR3 length is 14 residues. CDR3 DNA: TGTGCCAGCAGTTTATCCGGGGAGGGGGAAAAACTGTTTTTT. Translation gives CASSLSGEGEKLFF.

J is TRBJ2-5 and V is TRBV4-2, with 10 bases matching TRBD1. The CDR3 runs to 14 residues. Trimming at V came to 4 bases and at J to 5 bases, leaving 4 bases not matched to a gene. Per the germline V gene, CDR1 is LGHNA and CDR2 is YNFKEQ. The CDR3 here is CASSPGTGDETQYF. The CDR3 nucleotides read TGTGCCAGCAGCCCCGGGACAGGGGATGAGACCCAGTACTTC.

This clonotype has ten or more counts. V usage is TRBV3-1 and J usage is TRBJ1-2, with D possibly matching TRBD1 (5 bases). The CDR3 extends over 14 amino acids. V was shortened by 1 base and J by 2 bases, with 8 bases between the two germline ends. CDR1 and CDR2 (germline): LGHDT, YNNKEL (reference sequence). The DNA of the CDR3 is TGTGCCAGCAGCCAAGCAGGGATAAACTATGGCTACACCTTC. Translated: CASSQAGINYGYTF.

This clonotype was found once. The rearrangement uses TRBV28 and TRBJ2-4, with 8 bases matching TRBD2. CDR1 MDHEN and CDR2 SYDVKM come from the germline V gene. This CDR3 comprises 20 residues. V trimming: 3 bases; J trimming: 1 base; junction bases outside the gene matches: 17. CDR3 residues: CASSFFISGGPLGAKNIQYF. Written as DNA, the CDR3 is TGTGCCAGCAGTTTTTTTATAAGCGGGGGACCGCTCGGGGCCAAAAACATTCAGTACTTC.

This clonotype was picked up many times. The chain is built from TRBV10-3 and TRBJ2-3; no reliable D call. This CDR3 is 14 amino acids long. Trimming took 3 bases from V and 0 from J, leaving 7 bases between them. Germline-derived CDR1 and CDR2 are ENHRY and SYGVKD. The CDR3 sequence is CAISEGLSTDTQYF. CDR3 nucleotides: TGTGCCATCAGTGAAGGGCTAAGCACAGATACGCAGTATTTT.

This chain links TRBV5-1 with TRBJ2-6; D gene unclear. V gave up 4 bases and J gave up 7 bases, with 3 bases separating them. The V gene's germline CDR1 is SGHRS and CDR2 YFSETQ. The CDR3 is 11 residues long. CDR3 loop: CASSDANVLTF. CDR3 in DNA: TGCGCCAGCAGCGACGCCAACGTCCTGACTTTC.

This clonotype was seen at least ten times. The rearrangement links TRBV12-3 or TRBV12-4 to TRBJ1-6; 11 positions agree with TRBD1. CDR3 length: 13 amino acids. Trimming at V came to 6 bases and at J to 9 bases, leaving 1 base not matched to a gene. The CDR3 nucleotides read TGTGCCAGCAGGGACAGGGGGCTTTCACCCCTCCACTTT. Translating gives CASRDRGLSPLHF.

This sequence joins TRBV5-4 and TRBJ2-1, with D perhaps matching TRBD1 (6 bases). Deletions cut 2 bases from V and 10 bases from J, with 16 bases between. The CDR3 has 14 amino acids. Germline assignment: CDR1 SGHNT and CDR2 YYREEE (reference sequence). CDR3 residues: CASSFPRQRGEQFF. CDR3 coding DNA: TGTGCCAGCAGCTTCCCCCGACAGAGGGGGGAGCAGTTCTTC.

About this clonotype: Possible read error: a much larger clone is one base away. V gene TRBV5-1 combines with J gene TRBJ2-1; D possibly matches TRBD1 or TRBD2 (5 bases each). V shed 0 bases and J shed 9 bases, with 13 bases lying between them. Germline assignment: CDR1 SGHRS and CDR2 YFSETQ. The CDR3 runs to 14 residues. The CDR3, as DNA: TGCGCCAGCAGCTTGGGGGTCGGGGACGGTGAGCAGTTCTTC. It is translated as CASSLGVGDGEQFF.

This rearrangement joins TRBV14 to TRBJ2-3; D uncertain. The germline gives CDR1 SGHDN, CDR2 FVKESK. V lost 5 bases and J 9 bases, leaving 21 bases between the germline ends. CDR3 length: 15 amino acids. The CDR3 sequence is CASSSPSKLEWTQYF. DNA for the CDR3: TGTGCCAGCAGCTCCCCCTCGAAGCTTGAGTGGACGCAGTATTTT.

The sample holds many counts of this clonotype. V is TRBV5-5 and J is TRBJ1-1; D is unclear. CDR3 length: 13 amino acids. V lost 2 bases, J lost 1 base, and 6 bases lay in between. Germline CDR1 reads SGHKS; CDR2 reads YYEKEE (reference sequence). This CDR3 reads CASSFQANTEAFF. CDR3 DNA sequence: TGTGCCAGCAGCTTTCAAGCGAACACTGAAGCTTTCTTT.

This clonotype was seen at least ten times. CDR3 in amino acids: CSALEGRDVDGYTF. The DNA for the CDR3 is TGCAGTGCGTTGGAAGGGCGGGACGTAGATGGCTACACCTTC. The V gene is TRBV20-1, the J gene TRBJ1-2; TRBD1 might be the D (5 bases). The length of the CDR3 is 14 residues. V lost 6 bases, J lost 6 bases, and 20 bases lay in between. From germline, CDR1 is DFQATT and CDR2 SNEGSKA (reference sequence).

The table lists this clonotype with many counts. The chain links TRBV5-1 to TRBJ2-3, with 8 bases matching TRBD2. Germline CDR1 and CDR2: SGHRS and YFSETQ. Losses at the gene ends were 4 bases for V and 2 bases for J; bases not matched to a gene: 9. This CDR3 spans 16 amino acids. CDR3 DNA sequence: TGCGCCAGCAGCCAGGGATCTAGCGGGTTCACAGATACGCAGTATTTT. It specifies CASSQGSSGFTDTQYF.